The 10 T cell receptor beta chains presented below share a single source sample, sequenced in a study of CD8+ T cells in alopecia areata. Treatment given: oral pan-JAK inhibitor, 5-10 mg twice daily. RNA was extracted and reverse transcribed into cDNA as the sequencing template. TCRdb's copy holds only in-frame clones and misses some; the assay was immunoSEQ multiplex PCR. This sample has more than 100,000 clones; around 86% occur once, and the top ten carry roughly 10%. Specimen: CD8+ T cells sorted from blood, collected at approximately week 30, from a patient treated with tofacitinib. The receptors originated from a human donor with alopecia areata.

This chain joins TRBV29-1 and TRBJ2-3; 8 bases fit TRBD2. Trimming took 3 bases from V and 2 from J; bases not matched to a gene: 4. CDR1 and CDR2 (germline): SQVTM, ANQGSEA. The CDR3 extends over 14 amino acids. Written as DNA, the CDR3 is TGCAGCGTTGAGCCGGGACTAGACACAGATACGCAGTATTTT. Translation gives CSVEPGLDTDTQYF.

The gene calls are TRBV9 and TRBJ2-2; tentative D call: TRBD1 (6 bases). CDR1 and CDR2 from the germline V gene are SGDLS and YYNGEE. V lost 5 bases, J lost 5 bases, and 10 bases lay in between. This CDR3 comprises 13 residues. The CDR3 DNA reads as TGTGCCAGCAGACAGGGCGGTACCGGGGAGCTGTTTTTT. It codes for CASRQGGTGELFF.

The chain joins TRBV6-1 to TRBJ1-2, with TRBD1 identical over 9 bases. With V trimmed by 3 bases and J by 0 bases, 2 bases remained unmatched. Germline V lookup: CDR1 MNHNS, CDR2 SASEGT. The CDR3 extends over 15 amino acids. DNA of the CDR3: TGTGCCAGCAGTGAGGGGACAGGGACTAACTATGGCTACACCTTC. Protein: CASSEGTGTNYGYTF.

DNA of the CDR3: TGTGCCAGCAGTTTATTTGGGAATCAAGAGACCCAGTACTTC. It yields the protein CASSLFGNQETQYF. The J gene is TRBJ2-5, the V gene TRBV27, with D unclear. This CDR3 spans 14 amino acids. The V end was cut by 1 base, the J end by 2 bases, with 8 bases between. The germline gives CDR1 MNHEY, CDR2 SMNVEV (reference sequence).

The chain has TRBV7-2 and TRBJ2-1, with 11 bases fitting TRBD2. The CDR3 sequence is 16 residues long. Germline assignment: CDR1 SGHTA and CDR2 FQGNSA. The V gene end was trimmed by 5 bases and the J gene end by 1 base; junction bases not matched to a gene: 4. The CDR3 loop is CASSITSGRSYNEQFF. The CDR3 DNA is TGTGCCAGCAGCATTACTAGCGGGAGATCCTACAATGAGCAGTTCTTC.

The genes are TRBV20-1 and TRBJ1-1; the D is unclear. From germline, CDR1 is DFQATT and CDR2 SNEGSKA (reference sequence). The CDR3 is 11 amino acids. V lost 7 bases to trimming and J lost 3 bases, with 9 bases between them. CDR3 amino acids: CSVWLDTEAFF. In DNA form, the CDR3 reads TGCAGTGTATGGTTGGACACTGAAGCTTTCTTT.

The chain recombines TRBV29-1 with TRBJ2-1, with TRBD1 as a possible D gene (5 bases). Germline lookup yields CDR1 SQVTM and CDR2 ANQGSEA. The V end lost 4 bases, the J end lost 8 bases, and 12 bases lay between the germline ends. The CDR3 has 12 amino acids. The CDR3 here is CSVVVRGDEQFF. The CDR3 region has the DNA TGCAGCGTTGTGGTAAGGGGCGATGAGCAGTTCTTC.

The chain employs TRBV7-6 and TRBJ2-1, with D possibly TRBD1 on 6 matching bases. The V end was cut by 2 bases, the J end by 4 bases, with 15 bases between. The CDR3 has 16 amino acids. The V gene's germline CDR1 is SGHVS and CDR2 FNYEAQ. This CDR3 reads CASSLTHTGSYNEQFF. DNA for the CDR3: TGTGCCAGCAGCTTAACCCATACAGGGAGTTACAATGAGCAGTTCTTC.

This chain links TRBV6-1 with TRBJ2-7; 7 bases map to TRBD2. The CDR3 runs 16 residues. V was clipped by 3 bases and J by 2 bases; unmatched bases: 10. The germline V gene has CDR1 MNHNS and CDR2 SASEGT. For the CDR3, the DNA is TGTGCCAGCAGTGAGGGGACTATTGCCTCAACCTACGAGCAGTACTTC. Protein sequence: CASSEGTIASTYEQYF.

CDR3 protein: CSVTGTNQETQYF. The CDR3 bases are TGCAGCGTTACCGGGACAAACCAAGAGACCCAGTACTTC. This rearrangement joins TRBV29-1 to TRBJ2-5, with D perhaps matching TRBD1 (6 bases). V shed 5 bases and J shed 0 bases, with 10 bases lying between them. Germline V gene sequence: CDR1 SQVTM, CDR2 ANQGSEA. The CDR3 has 13 residues.